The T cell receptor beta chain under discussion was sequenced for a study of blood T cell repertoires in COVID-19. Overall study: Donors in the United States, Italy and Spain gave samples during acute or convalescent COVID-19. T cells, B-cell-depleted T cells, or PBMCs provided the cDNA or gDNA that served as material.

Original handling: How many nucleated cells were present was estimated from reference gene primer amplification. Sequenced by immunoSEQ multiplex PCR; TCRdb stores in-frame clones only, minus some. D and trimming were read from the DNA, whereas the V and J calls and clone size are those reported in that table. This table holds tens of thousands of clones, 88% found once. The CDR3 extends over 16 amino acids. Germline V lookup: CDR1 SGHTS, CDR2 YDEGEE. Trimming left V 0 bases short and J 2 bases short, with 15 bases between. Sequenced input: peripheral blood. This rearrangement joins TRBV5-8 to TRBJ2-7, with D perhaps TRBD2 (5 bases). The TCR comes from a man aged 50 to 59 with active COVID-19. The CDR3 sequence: CASSLEMRAGTYEQYF. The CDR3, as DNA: TGTGCCAGCAGCTTGGAAATGCGGGCAGGCACCTACGAGCAGTACTTC.